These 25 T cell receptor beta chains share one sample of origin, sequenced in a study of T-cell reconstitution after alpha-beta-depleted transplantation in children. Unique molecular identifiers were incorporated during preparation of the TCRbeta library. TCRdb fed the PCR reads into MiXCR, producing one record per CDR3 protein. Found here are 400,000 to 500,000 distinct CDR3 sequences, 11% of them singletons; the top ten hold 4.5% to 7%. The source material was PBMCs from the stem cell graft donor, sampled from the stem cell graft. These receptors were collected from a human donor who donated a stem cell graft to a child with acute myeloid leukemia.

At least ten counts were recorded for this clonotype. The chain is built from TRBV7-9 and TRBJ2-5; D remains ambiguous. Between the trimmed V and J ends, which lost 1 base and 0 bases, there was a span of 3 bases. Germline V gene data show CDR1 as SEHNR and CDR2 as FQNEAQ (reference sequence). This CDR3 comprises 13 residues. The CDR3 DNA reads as TGTGCCAGCAGCTTAGAGAACCAAGAGACCCAGTACTTC. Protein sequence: CASSLENQETQYF.

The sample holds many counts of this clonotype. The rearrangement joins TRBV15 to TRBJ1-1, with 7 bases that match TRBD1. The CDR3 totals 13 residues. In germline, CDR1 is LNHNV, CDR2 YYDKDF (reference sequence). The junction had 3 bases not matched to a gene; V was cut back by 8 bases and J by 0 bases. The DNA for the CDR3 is TGTGCCACCGGAAGGGGGCTGAACACTGAAGCTTTCTTT. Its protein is CATGRGLNTEAFF. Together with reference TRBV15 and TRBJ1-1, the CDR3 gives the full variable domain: DAMVIQNPRYQVTQFGKPVTLSCSQTLNHNVMYWYQQKSSQAPKLLFHYYDKDFNNEADTPDNFQSRRPNTSFCFLDIRSPGLGDTAMYLCATGRGLNTEAFFGQGTRLTVV.

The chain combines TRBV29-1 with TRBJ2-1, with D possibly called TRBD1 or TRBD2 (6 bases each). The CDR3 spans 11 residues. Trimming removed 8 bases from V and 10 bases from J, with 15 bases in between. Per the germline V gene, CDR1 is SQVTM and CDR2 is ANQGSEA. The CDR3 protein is CSTPGGREQFF. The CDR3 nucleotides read TGCAGCACACCCGGGGGCCGGGAGCAGTTCTTC.

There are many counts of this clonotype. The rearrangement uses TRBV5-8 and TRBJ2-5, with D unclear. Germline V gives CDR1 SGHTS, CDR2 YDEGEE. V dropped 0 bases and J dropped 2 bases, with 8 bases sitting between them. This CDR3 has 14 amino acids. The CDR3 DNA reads TGTGCCAGCAGCTTGGGAGACTCTCAAGAGACCCAGTACTTC. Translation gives CASSLGDSQETQYF.

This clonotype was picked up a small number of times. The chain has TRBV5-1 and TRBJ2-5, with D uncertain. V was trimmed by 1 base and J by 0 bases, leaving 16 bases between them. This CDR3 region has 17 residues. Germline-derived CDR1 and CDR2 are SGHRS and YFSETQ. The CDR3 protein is CASSLPTSRNDQETQYF. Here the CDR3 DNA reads TGCGCCAGCAGCTTGCCCACCTCGCGGAACGACCAAGAGACCCAGTACTTC.

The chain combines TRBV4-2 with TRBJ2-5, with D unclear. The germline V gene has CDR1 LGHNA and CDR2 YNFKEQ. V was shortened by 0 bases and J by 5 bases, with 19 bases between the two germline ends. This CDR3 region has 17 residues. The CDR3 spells CASSQDWGEAPRETQYF. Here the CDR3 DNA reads TGTGCCAGCAGCCAAGATTGGGGTGAGGCGCCGAGGGAGACCCAGTACTTC.

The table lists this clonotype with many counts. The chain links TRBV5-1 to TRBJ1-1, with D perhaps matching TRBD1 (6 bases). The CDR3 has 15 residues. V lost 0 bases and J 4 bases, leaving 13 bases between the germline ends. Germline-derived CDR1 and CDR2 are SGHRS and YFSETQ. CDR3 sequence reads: CASSLVGDKGTEAFF. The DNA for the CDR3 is TGCGCCAGCAGCTTGGTCGGGGACAAGGGCACTGAAGCTTTCTTT.

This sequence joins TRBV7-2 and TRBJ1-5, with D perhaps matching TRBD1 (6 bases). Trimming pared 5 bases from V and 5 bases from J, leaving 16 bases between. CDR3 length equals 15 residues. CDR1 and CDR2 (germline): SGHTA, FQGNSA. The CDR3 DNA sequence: TGTGCCAGCAGCACGAGTGGGACAACCCATCAGCCCCAGCATTTT. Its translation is CASSTSGTTHQPQHF. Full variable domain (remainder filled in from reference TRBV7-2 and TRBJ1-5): GAGVSQSPSNKVTEKGKDVELRCDPISGHTALYWYRQSLGQGLEFLIYFQGNSAPDKSGLPSDRFSAERTGGSVSTLTIQRTQQEDSAVYLCASSTSGTTHQPQHFGDGTRLSIL.

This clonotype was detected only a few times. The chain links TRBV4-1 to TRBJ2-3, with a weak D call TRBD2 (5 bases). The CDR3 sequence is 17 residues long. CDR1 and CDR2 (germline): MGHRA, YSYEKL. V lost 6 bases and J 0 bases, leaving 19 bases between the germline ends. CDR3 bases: TGCGCCAGCAGTCCTCCTAACGGACTGGTGAGCACAGATACGCAGTATTTT. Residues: CASSPPNGLVSTDTQYF.

This CDR3 is CASSAWEDYNEQFF. For the CDR3, the DNA is TGTGCCAGCAGCGCTTGGGAGGATTACAATGAGCAGTTCTTC. The gene calls are TRBV5-4 and TRBJ2-1; possibly TRBD2 for D (6 bases). Trimming cost V 4 bases and J 4 bases, with 12 bases left between them. This CDR3 spans 14 amino acids. Germline CDR1 SGHNT, CDR2 YYREEE (reference sequence). Looking up the rest from reference TRBV5-4 and TRBJ2-1 gives the full variable domain: ETGVTQSPTHLIKTRGQQVTLRCSSQSGHNTVSWYQQALGQGPQFIFQYYREEENGRGNFPPRFSGLQFPNYSSELNVNALELDDSALYLCASSAWEDYNEQFFGPGTRLTVL.

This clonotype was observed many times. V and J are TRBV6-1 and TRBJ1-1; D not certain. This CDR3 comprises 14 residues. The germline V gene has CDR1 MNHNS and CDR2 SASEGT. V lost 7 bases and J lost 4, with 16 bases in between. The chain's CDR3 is CASTPTGRSTEAFF. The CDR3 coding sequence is TGTGCCAGCACCCCGACCGGACGGTCCACTGAAGCTTTCTTT.

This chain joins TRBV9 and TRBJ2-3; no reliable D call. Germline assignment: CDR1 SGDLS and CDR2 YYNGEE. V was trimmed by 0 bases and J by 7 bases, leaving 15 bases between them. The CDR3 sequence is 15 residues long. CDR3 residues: CASSVAGTRTNTQYF. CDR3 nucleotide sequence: TGTGCCAGCAGCGTAGCGGGCACAAGAACAAATACGCAGTATTTT.

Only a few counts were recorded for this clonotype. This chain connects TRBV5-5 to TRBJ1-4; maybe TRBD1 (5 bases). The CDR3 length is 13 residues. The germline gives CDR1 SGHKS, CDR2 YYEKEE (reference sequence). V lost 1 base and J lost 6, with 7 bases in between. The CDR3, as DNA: TGTGCCAGCAGCTTGATAGGGGATGAAAAACTGTTTTTT. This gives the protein CASSLIGDEKLFF.

CDR3 loop: CSARGLTGGLPSTDTQYF. The CDR3 bases are TGCAGTGCTAGAGGTCTGACAGGGGGTTTACCTAGCACAGATACGCAGTATTTT. The rearrangement links TRBV20-1 to TRBJ2-3, with 9 bases lining up with TRBD1. Germline CDR1 is DFQATT and CDR2 is SNEGSKA (reference sequence). The CDR3 contains 18 residues. Losses at the gene ends were 1 base for V and 0 bases for J; bases not matched to a gene: 11.

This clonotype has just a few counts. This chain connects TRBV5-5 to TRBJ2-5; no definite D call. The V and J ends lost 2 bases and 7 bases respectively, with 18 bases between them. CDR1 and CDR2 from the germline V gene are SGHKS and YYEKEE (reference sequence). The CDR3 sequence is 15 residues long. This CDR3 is CASSFLDPNRVTQYF. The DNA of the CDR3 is TGTGCCAGCAGCTTCCTCGATCCCAACCGAGTGACCCAGTACTTC.

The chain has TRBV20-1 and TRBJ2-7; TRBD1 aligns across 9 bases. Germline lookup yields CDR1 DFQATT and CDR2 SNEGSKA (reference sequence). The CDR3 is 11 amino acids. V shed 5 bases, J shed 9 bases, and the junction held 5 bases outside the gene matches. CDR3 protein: CSASDRGRQYF. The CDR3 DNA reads TGCAGTGCTTCGGACAGGGGTCGGCAGTACTTC.

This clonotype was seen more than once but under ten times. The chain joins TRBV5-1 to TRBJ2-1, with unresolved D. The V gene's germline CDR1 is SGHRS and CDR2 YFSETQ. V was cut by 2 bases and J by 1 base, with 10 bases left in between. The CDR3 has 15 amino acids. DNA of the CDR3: TGCGCCAGCAGCTTCGATCCGGAGTCCTACAATGAGCAGTTCTTC. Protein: CASSFDPESYNEQFF.

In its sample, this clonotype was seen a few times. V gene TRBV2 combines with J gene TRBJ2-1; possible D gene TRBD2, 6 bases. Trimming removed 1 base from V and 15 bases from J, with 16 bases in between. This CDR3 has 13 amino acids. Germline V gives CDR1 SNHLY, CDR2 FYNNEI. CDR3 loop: CASSEEWGGTGFF. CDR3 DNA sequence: TGTGCCAGCAGTGAAGAATGGGGCGGGACTGGGTTCTTC.

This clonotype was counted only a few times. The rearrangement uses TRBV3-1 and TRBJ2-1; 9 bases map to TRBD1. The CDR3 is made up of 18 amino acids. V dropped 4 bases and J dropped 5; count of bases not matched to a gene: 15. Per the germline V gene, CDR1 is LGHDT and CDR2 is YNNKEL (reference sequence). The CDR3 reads CASSLASTGTGTNNEQFF. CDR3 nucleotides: TGTGCCAGCAGCCTAGCCAGCACCGGGACAGGGACAAACAATGAGCAGTTCTTC.

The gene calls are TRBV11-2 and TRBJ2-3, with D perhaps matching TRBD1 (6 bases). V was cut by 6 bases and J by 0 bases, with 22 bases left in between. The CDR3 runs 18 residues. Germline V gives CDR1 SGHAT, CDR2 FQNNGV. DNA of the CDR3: TGTGCCAGCAGTCGATCACTCAGGGGCCCTACTAGCACAGATACGCAGTATTTT. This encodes CASSRSLRGPTSTDTQYF.

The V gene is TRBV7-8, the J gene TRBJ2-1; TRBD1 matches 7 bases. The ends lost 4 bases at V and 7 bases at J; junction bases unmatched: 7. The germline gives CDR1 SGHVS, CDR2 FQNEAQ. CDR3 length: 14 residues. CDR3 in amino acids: CASSSDRWRNEQFF. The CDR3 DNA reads TGTGCCAGCAGCTCGGACAGGTGGCGAAATGAGCAGTTCTTC. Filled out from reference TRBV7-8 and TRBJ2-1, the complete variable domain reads GAGVSQSPRYKVAKRGQDVALRCDPISGHVSLFWYQQALGQGPEFLTYFQNEAQLDKSGLPSDRFFAERPEGSVSTLKIQRTQQEDSAVYLCASSSDRWRNEQFFGPGTRLTVL.

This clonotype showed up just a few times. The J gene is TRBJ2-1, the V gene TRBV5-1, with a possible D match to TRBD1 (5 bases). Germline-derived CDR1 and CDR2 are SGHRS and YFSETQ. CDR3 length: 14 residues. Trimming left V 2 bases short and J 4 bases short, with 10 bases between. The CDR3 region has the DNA TGCGCCAGCAGCTTTCCGACAGATTACAATGAGCAGTTCTTC. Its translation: CASSFPTDYNEQFF.

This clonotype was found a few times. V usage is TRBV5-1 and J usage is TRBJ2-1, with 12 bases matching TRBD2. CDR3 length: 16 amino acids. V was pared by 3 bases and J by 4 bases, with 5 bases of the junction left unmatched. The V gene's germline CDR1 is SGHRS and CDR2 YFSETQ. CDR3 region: CASSSALAGGYNEQFF. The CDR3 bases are TGCGCCAGCAGCTCGGCACTAGCGGGGGGTTACAATGAGCAGTTCTTC. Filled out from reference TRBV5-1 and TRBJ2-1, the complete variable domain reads KAGVTQTPRYLIKTRGQQVTLSCSPISGHRSVSWYQQTPGQGLQFLFEYFSETQRNKGNFPGRFSGRQFSNSRSEMNVSTLELGDSALYLCASSSALAGGYNEQFFGPGTRLTVL.

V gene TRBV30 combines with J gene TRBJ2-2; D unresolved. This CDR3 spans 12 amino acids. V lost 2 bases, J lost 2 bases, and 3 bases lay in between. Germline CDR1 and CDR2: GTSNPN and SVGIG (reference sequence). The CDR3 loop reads CAWSSNTGELFF. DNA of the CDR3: TGTGCCTGGAGTTCCAACACCGGGGAGCTGTTTTTT. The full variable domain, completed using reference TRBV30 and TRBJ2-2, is SQTIHQWPATLVQPVGSPLSLECTVEGTSNPNLYWYRQAAGRGLQLLFYSVGIGQISSEVPQNLSASRPQDRQFILSSKKLLLSDSGFYLCAWSSNTGELFFGEGSRLTVL.

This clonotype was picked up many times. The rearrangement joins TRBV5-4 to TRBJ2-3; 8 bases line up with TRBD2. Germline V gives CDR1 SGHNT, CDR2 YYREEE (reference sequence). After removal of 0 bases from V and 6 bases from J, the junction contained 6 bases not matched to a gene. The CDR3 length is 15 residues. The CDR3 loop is CASSLGLREVDTQYF. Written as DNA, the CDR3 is TGTGCCAGCAGCTTGGGGTTGCGGGAGGTTGATACGCAGTATTTT.